The rows below give T cell receptor beta chains drawn from one sample of a study of vaccination and CD4 T cells after COVID-19. The antigens these receptors bind are not known. One entry per CDR3 protein, called by TCRdb with MiXCR from the PCR reads. The repertoire includes roughly 5,000 distinct CDR3 sequences, around 80% of them detected once, and roughly half sits in the top ten. Material: CD4+ T cells from blood, cultured in vitro. These receptors came from a human donor who had recovered from COVID-19. The CDR3 runs from the conserved cysteine through the conserved F or W. A D gene is named only where the DNA matches it firmly. Only part of the rows carry a size: once, few, many, or a class if the clone is expanded.

clone size	V gene	D gene	J gene	CDR3 DNA	CDR3 protein
-	TRBV20-1	TRBD2	TRBJ2-1	TGCAGTGCTAGTCATCGGCTAGCGGAGAAGAACAATGAGCAGTTCTTC	CSASHRLAEKNNEQFF
once	TRBV6-1	TRBD1	TRBJ1-2	TGTGCCATCAGTGCGGACAGGGGCGATGGCTACACCTTC	CAISADRGDGYTF
-	TRBV24-1	-	TRBJ2-5	TGTGCCACCAGTGAAGTGGGGAAAGAGACCCAGTACTTC	CATSEVGKETQYF
few	TRBV20-1	-	TRBJ2-7	TGCAGTGCTAGAGATCAAGGGGGGAGGTGGACTTACGAGCAGTACTTC	CSARDQGGRWTYEQYF
-	TRBV2	-	TRBJ2-3	TGTGCCAGTAGCCAGGGTTTCTCGCAGTATTTT	CASSQGFSQYF
-	TRBV7-3	-	TRBJ2-1	TGTGCCAGCAGCTTACTCCGGGCTAATGAGCAGTTCTTC	CASSLLRANEQFF
-	TRBV2	-	TRBJ2-5	TGTGCCAGCAGCCAAAGGGGGGGCCCCGGAGAGACCCAGTACTTC	CASSQRGGPGETQYF
-	TRBV7-9	-	TRBJ1-1	TGTGCCAGCGAGCAGCGGGACCTTTCTCGGGCTTTCTTT	CASEQRDLSRAFF
-	TRBV7-8	TRBD2	TRBJ2-6	TGTGCCAGCAGCTTAGCCGGGACTAGCGGCTCTGGGGCCAACGTCCTGACTTTC	CASSLAGTSGSGANVLTF
once	TRBV6-1	-	TRBJ1-2	TGTGCCAGCAGGCACCGGTCCTCGAACTATGGCTACACCTTC	CASRHRSSNYGYTF
once	TRBV20-1	TRBD1	TRBJ1-2	TGCAGTGCTCAGCACAGGGGCAACTATGGCTACACCTTC	CSAQHRGNYGYTF
-	TRBV27	-	TRBJ1-1	TGTGCCAGCAAACTGTACTTCAACACTGAAGCTTTCTTT	CASKLYFNTEAFF
-	TRBV20-1	-	TRBJ2-1	TGCAGTGCTCCCACTTTGAGCTCCTACAATGAGCAGTTCTTC	CSAPTLSSYNEQFF
-	TRBV20-1	TRBD2	TRBJ2-7	TGCAGTGCTAGACCAGCGGGGGGAGAGCAGTACTTC	CSARPAGGEQYF
once	TRBV20-1	-	TRBJ2-3	TGCAGTGCCCTTCTTGATACAGATACGCAGTATTTT	CSALLDTDTQYF
-	TRBV6-1	TRBD1	TRBJ1-2	TGTGCCAGCAGCTTAGGGACAGGTTATGGCTACACCTTC	CASSLGTGYGYTF
-	TRBV6-1	-	TRBJ1-5	TGTGCCAGCAGGAGCCTCGGGGGTAGCAATCAGCCCCAGCATTTT	CASRSLGGSNQPQHF
few	TRBV11-2	-	TRBJ1-2	TGTGCCAGCAGTACCAGGGAGTGGGAGTATGGCTACACCTTC	CASSTREWEYGYTF
once	TRBV6-1	-	TRBJ2-7	TGTGCCAGCAGTCCAGGTCCCAGCTACGGCGAGCAGTACTTC	CASSPGPSYGEQYF
-	TRBV2	TRBD1	TRBJ1-5	TGTGCCAGCAGTGGACAGGGACGTTCTCAGCCCCAGCATTTT	CASSGQGRSQPQHF
-	TRBV7-6	-	TRBJ2-1	TGTGCCAGCAGCAGGGGCCCCTGGCGGGTACAGTACAATGAGCAGTTCTTC	CASSRGPWRVQYNEQFF
-	TRBV2	-	TRBJ2-3	TGTGCCAGTTCATCTAGCGAATTCACAGATACGCAGTATTTT	CASSSSEFTDTQYF